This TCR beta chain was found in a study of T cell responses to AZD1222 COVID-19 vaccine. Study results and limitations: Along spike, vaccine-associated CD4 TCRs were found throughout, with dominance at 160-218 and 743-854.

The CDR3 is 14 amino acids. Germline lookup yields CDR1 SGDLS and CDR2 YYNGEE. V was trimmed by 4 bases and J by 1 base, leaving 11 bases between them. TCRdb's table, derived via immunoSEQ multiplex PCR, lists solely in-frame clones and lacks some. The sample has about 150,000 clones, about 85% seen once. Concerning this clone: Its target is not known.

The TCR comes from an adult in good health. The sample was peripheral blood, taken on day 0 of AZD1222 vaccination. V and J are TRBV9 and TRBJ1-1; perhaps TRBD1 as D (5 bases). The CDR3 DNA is TGTGCCAGCAGCCCAGGGTCGGGGAACACTGAAGCTTTCTTT. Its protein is CASSPGSGNTEAFF. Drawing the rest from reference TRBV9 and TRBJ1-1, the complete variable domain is DSGVTQTPKHLITATGQRVTLRCSPRSGDLSVYWYQQSLDQGLQFLIQYYNGEERAKGNILERFSAQQFPDLHSELNLSSLELGDSALYFCASSPGSGNTEAFFGQGTRLTVV.